The source of this TCR beta chain is a study of cytomegalovirus exposure and HLA in healthy donors. Overall study findings and caveats: Confirmation in vitro established that a few CMV-associated chains were specific for CMV antigens. In the 95 to 150 validation repertoires, a later analysis found that first-cohort TCR clusters tended to co-occur.

The CDR3 contains 16 residues. Trimming stripped 0 bases from V and 6 bases from J, with 18 bases between. The germline V gene encodes CDR1 SGHRS and CDR2 YFSETQ. Sequencing used immunoSEQ multiplex PCR; TCRdb keeps in-frame clones, though not all of them. The data contain 220,000 or so clones, over 80% of them singletons. This clone was recorded a few times. The antigen is not known. The rearrangement joins TRBV5-1 to TRBJ1-1, with D possibly matching TRBD1 (6 bases). What was sequenced was PBMCs. The sequence was obtained from a young woman in good health and CMV-seropositive. The CDR3 sequence: CASSLAGVPGASEAFF. The CDR3 bases are TGCGCCAGCAGCTTGGCAGGGGTTCCAGGAGCGTCTGAAGCTTTCTTT. Full variable domain (rest looked up from reference TRBV5-1 and TRBJ1-1): KAGVTQTPRYLIKTRGQQVTLSCSPISGHRSVSWYQQTPGQGLQFLFEYFSETQRNKGNFPGRFSGRQFSNSRSEMNVSTLELGDSALYLCASSLAGVPGASEAFFGQGTRLTVV.